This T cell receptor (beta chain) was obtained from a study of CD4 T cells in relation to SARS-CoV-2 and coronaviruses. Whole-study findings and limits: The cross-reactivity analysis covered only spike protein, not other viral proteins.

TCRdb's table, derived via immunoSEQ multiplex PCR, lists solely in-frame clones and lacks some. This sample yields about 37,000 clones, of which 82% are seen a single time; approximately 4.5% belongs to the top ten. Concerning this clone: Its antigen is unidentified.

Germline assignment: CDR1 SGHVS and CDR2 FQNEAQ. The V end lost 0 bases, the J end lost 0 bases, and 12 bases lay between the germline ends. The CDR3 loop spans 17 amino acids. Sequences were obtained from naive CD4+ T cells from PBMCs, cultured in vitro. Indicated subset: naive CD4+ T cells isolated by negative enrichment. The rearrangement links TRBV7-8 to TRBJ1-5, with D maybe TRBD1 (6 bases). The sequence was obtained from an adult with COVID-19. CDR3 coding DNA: TGTGCCAGCAGCTTAGCGCGACAGGAGCTTAGCAATCAGCCCCAGCATTTT. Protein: CASSLARQELSNQPQHF.